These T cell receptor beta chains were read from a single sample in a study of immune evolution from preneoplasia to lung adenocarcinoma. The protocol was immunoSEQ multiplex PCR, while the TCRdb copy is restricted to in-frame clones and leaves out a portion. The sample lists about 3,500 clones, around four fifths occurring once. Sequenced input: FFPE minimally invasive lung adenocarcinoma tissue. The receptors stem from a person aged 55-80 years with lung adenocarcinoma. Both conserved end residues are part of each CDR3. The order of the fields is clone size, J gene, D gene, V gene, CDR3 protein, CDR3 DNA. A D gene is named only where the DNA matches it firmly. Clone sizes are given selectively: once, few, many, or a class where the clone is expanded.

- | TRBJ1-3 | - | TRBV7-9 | CASSSVGSSGNTIYF | TGTGCCAGCAGCTCCGTAGGAAGCTCTGGAAACACCATATATTTT
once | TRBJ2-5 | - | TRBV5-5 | CASSLFGSYQETQYF | TGTGCCAGCAGCTTGTTTGGGTCGTACCAAGAGACCCAGTACTTC
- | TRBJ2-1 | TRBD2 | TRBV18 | CASSPTSGSSNEQFF | TGTGCCAGCTCCCCCACTAGCGGGAGCTCCAATGAGCAGTTCTTC
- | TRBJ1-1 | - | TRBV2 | CASSDGRVNTEAFF | TGTGCCAGCAGTGACGGTAGGGTGAACACTGAAGCTTTCTTT
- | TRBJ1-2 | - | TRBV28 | CASRISGTTYGYTF | TGTGCCAGCAGGATATCCGGGACCACCTATGGCTACACCTTC
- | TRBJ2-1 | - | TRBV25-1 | CASSDPGTRNNEQFF | TGTGCCAGCAGTGACCCCGGGACAAGGAACAATGAGCAGTTCTTC
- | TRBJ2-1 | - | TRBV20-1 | CSAREGWRMFF | TGCAGTGCTAGAGAGGGATGGAGAATGTTCTTC
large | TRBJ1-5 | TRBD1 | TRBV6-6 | CASSYSTGEDQPQHF | TGTGCCAGCAGTTACTCGACAGGGGAGGATCAGCCCCAGCATTTT
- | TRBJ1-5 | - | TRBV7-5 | CARSLVRCRQPQHF | TGTGCCAGAAGCTTAGTTCGATGCAGGCAGCCCCAGCATTTT
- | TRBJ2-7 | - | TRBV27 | CASSLSDSSSYEQYF | TGTGCCAGCAGTTTATCTGACAGCAGCTCCTACGAGCAGTACTTC
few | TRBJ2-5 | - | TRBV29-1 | CSVGGGMGETQYF | TGCAGCGTTGGAGGGGGGATGGGAGAGACCCAGTACTTC